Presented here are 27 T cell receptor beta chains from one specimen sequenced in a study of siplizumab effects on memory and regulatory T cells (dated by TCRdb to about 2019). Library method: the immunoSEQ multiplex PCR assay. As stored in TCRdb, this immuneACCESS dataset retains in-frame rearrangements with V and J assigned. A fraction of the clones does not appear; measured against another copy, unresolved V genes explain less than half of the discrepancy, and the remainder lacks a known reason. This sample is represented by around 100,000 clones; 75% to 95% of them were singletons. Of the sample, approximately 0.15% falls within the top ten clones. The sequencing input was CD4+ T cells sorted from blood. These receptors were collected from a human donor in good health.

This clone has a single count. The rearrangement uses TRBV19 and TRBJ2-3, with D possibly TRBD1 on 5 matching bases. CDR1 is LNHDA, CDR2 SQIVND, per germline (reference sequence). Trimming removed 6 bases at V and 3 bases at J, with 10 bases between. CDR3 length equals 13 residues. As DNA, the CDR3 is TGTGCCAGTAGAGGGGTTCCGACAGATACGCAGTATTTT. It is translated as CASRGVPTDTQYF. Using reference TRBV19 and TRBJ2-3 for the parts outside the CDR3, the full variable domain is DGGITQSPKYLFRKEGQNVTLSCEQNLNHDAMYWYRQDPGQGLRLIYYSQIVNDFQKGDIAEGYSVSREKKESFPLTVTSAQKNPTAFYLCASRGVPTDTQYFGPGTRLTVL.

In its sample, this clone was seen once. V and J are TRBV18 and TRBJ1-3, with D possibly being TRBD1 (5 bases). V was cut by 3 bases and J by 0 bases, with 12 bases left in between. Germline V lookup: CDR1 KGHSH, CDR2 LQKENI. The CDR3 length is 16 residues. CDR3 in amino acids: CASSPADIRSGNTIYF. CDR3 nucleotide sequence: TGTGCCAGCTCACCTGCGGACATCCGCTCTGGAAACACCATATATTTT.

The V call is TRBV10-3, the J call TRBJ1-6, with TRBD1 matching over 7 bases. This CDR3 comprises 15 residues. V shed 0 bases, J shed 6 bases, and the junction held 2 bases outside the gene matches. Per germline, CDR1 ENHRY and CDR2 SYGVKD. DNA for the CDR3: TGTGCCATCAGTGAGTCGGACAGGAGTAATTCACCCCTCCACTTT. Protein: CAISESDRSNSPLHF.

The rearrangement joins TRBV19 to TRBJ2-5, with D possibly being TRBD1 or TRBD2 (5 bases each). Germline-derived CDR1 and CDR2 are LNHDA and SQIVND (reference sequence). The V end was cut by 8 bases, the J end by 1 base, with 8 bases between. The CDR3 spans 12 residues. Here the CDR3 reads CASEGTQETQYF. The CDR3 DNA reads TGTGCCAGTGAGGGGACCCAAGAGACCCAGTACTTC.

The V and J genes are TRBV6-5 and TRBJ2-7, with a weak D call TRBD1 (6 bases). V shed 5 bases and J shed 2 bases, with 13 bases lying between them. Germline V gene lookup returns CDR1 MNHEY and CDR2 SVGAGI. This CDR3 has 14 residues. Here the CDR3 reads CASSTQGQTYEQYF. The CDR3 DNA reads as TGTGCCAGCAGTACCCAAGGACAGACCTACGAGCAGTACTTC.

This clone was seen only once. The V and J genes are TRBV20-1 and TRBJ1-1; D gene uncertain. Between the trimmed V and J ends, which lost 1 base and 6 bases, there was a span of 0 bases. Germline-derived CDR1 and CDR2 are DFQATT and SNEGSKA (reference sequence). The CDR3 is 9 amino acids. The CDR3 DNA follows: TGCAGTGCTAGAGCTGAAGCTTTCTTT. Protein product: CSARAEAFF.

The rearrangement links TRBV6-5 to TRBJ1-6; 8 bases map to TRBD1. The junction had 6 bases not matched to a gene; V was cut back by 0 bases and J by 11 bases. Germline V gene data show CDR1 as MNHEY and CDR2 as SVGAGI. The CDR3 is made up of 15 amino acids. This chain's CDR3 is CASSYSGQGGTPLHF. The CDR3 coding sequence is TGTGCCAGCAGTTACTCCGGACAGGGAGGGACACCCCTCCACTTT.

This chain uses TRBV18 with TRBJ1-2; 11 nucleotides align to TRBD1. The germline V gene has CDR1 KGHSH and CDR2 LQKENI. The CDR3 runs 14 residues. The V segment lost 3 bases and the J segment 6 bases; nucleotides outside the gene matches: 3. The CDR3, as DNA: TGTGCCAGCTCACCCGGGACAGGGGGTCATGGCTACACCTTC. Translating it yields CASSPGTGGHGYTF.

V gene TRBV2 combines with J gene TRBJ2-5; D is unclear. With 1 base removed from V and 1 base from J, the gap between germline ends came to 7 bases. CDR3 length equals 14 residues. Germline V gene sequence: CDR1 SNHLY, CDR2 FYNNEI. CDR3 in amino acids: CASSEEWLQETQYF. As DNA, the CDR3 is TGTGCCAGCAGTGAAGAATGGCTCCAAGAGACCCAGTACTTC.

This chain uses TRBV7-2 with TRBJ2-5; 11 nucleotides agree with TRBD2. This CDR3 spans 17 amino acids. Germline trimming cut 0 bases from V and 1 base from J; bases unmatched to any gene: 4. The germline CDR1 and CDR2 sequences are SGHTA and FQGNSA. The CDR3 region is CASSLARLAGGQETQYF. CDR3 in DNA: TGTGCCAGCAGCTTAGCCCGCCTAGCGGGGGGCCAAGAGACCCAGTACTTC.

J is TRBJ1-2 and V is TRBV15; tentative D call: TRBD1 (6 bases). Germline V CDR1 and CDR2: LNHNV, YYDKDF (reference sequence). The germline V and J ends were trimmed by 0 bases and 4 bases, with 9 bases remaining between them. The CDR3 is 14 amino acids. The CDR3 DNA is TGTGCCACCAGCAGAGAGGGGGGCAGCTATGGCTACACCTTC. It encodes CATSREGGSYGYTF.

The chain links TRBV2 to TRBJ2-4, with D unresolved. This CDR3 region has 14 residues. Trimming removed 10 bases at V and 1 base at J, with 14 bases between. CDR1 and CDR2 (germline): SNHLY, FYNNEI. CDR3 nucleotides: TGTGCCAACAGCGTTCCCGGGGCCAAAAACATTCAGTACTTC. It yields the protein CANSVPGAKNIQYF. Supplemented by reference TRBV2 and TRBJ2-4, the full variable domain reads EPEVTQTPSHQVTQMGQEVILRCVPISNHLYFYWYRQILGQKVEFLVSFYNNEISEKSEIFDDQFSVERPDGSNFTLKIRSTKLEDSAMYFCANSVPGAKNIQYFGAGTRLSVL.

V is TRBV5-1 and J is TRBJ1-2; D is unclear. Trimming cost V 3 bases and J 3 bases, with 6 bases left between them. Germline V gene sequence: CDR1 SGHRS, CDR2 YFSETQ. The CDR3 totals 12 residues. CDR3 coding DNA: TGCGCCAGCAGCTCCCAGGACTATGGCTACACCTTC. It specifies CASSSQDYGYTF.

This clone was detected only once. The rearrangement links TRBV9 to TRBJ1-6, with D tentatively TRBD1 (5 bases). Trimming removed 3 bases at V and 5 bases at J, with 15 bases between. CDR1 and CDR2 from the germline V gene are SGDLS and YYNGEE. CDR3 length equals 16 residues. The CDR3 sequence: CASSATQGPNNSPLHF. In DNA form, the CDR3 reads TGTGCCAGCAGCGCCACTCAGGGCCCGAATAATTCACCCCTCCACTTT.

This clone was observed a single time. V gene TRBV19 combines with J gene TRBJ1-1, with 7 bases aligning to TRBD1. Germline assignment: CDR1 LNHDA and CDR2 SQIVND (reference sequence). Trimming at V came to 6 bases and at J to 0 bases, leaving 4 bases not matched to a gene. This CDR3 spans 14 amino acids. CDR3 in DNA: TGTGCCAGTAGGACAGGGTTCTTGAACACTGAAGCTTTCTTT. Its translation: CASRTGFLNTEAFF. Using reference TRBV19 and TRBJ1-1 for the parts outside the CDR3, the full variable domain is DGGITQSPKYLFRKEGQNVTLSCEQNLNHDAMYWYRQDPGQGLRLIYYSQIVNDFQKGDIAEGYSVSREKKESFPLTVTSAQKNPTAFYLCASRTGFLNTEAFFGQGTRLTVV.

CDR3 coding DNA: TGCGCCAGCAGTGAGTCGGTGGTCGGTAAAAGTTCCTACGAGCAGTACTTC. Translated, it gives CASSESVVGKSSYEQYF. The rearrangement uses TRBV10-1 and TRBJ2-7, with D hard to call. Trimming took off 0 bases at V and 1 base at J, with 16 bases between the two ends. The CDR3 has 17 residues. CDR1 is WNHNN and CDR2 is SYGVQD in the germline V gene (reference sequence).

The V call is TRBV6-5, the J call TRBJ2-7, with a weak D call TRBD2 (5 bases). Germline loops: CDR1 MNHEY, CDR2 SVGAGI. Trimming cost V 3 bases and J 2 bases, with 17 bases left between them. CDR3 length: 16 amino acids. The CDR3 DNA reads TGTGCCAGCAGTTATGCAGCCGGGATCACGACCTACGAGCAGTACTTC. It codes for CASSYAAGITTYEQYF.

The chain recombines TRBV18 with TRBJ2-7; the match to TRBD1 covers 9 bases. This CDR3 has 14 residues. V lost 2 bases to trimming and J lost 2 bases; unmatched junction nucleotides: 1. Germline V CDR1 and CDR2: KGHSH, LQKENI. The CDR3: CASSPDRGAYEQYF. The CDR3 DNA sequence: TGTGCCAGCTCACCAGACAGGGGGGCCTACGAGCAGTACTTC.

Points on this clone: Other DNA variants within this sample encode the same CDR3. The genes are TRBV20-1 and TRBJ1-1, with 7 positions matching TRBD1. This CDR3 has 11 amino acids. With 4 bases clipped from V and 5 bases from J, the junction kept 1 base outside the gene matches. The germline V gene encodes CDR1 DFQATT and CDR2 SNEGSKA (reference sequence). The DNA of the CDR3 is TGCAGTGCTACAGGGGGGACTGAAGCTTTCTTT. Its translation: CSATGGTEAFF.

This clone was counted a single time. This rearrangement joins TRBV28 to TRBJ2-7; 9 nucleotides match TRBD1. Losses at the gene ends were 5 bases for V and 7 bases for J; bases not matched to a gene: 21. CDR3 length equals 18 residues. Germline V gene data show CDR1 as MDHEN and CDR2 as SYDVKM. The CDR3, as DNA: TGTGCCAGCAGTCGTAGGCGGGACAGGGATTCGATTAGGCAAGAGCAGTACTTC. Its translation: CASSRRRDRDSIRQEQYF.

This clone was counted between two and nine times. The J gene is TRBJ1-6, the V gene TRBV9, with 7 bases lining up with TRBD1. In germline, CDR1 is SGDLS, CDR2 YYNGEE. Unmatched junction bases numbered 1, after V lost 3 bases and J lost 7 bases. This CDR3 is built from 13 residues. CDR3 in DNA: TGTGCCAGCAGCGCGGGACAGAATTCACCCCTCCACTTT. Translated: CASSAGQNSPLHF.

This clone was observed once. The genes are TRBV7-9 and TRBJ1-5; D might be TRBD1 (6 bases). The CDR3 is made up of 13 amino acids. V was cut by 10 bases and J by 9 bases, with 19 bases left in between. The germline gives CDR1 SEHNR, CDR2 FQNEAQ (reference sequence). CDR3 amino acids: CANKGGTRRPQHF. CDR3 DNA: TGTGCCAATAAGGGGGGAACGCGTAGGCCCCAGCATTTT.

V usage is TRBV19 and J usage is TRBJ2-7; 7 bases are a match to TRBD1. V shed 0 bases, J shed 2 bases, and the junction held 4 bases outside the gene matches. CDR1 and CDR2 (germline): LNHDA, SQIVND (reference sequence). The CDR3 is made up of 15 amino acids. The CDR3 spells CASSIDAGGPYEQYF. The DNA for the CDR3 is TGTGCCAGTAGTATAGATGCAGGGGGACCCTACGAGCAGTACTTC.

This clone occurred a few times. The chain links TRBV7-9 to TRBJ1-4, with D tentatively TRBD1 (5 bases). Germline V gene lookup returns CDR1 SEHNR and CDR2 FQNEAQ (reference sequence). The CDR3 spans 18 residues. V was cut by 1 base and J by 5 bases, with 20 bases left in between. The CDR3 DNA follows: TGTGCCAGCAGCTTAGGGAACGTTATGGGACCGTTGAATGAAAAACTGTTTTTT. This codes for CASSLGNVMGPLNEKLFF. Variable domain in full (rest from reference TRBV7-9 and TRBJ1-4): DTGVSQNPRHKITKRGQNVTFRCDPISEHNRLYWYRQTLGQGPEFLTYFQNEAQLEKSRLLSDRFSAERPKGSFSTLEIQRTEQGDSAMYLCASSLGNVMGPLNEKLFFGSGTQLSVL.

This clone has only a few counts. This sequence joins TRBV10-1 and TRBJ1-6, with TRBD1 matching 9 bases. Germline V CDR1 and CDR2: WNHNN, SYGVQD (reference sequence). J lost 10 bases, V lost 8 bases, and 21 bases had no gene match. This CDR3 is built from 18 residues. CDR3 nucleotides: TGCGCCAGCGTATTTGGCCTACAGCCCGGGACAGGGTACTCACCCCTCCACTTT. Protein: CASVFGLQPGTGYSPLHF.

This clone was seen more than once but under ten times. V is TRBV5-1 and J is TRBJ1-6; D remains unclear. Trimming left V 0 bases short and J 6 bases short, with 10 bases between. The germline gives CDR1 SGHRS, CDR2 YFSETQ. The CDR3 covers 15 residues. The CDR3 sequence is CASSLATVSNSPLHF. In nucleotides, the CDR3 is TGCGCCAGCAGCTTGGCTACAGTATCTAATTCACCCCTCCACTTT.

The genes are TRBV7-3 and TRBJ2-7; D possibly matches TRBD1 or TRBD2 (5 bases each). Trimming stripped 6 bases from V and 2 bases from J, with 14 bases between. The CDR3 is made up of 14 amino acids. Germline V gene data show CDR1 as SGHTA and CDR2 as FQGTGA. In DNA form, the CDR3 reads TGTGCCAGCAGTTACGGTGGGGGTACCTACGAGCAGTACTTC. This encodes CASSYGGGTYEQYF.